A selection of T cell receptor beta chains follows, all from one sample in a study of OX40 agonist ivuxolimab in advanced cancers. Sequencing used immunoSEQ multiplex PCR; TCRdb keeps in-frame clones, though not all of them. The sample consists of some 74,000 clones, about 85% of them appearing once. The starting material was CD4+ or CD8+ T cells sorted from blood, obtained in a trial of the OX40 agonist ivuxolimab. Source of these receptors: an adult with an advanced solid tumor such as melanoma, head and neck, liver or kidney cancer. The CDR3 runs from the conserved cysteine through the conserved F or W. A D gene is named only where the DNA matches it firmly. Size tells how often a clone was seen (once, few, many) or the class of an expanded clone, and some rows leave it out.

>TRBV5-1|.|.|TRBJ2-6
TGCGCCAGCAGCTTCCAGGCTGGGGCCAACGTCCTGACTTTC
CASSFQAGANVLTF
>TRBV19|.|.|TRBJ1-1
TGTGCCAGTAGTCAAGGGGGAAATGAAGCTTTCTTT
CASSQGGNEAFF
>TRBV5-1|.|few|TRBJ1-3
TGCGCCAGCAGCTTGGGCTTGGGCAGCGAAGGAAACACCATATATTTT
CASSLGLGSEGNTIYF
>TRBV5-1|.|.|TRBJ1-5
TGCGCCAGCAGCTTGGAAGGAGTCAATCAGCCCCAGCATTTT
CASSLEGVNQPQHF
>TRBV4-2|.|.|TRBJ2-5
TGTGCCAGCAGCCAAGATCACCCAAGGGAGACCCAGTACTTC
CASSQDHPRETQYF
>TRBV6-5|TRBD1|.|TRBJ2-1
TGTGCCAGCAGTTACGGGACAGGGGGCCACAATGAGCAGTTCTTC
CASSYGTGGHNEQFF
>TRBV7-9|TRBD1|.|TRBJ2-7
TGTGCCAGCAGCTCGGACAGGGGTTACGAGCAGTACTTC
CASSSDRGYEQYF
>TRBV19|.|.|TRBJ2-6
TGTGCCAGTAACGGACACGTCTCTGGGGCCAACGTCCTGACTTTC
CASNGHVSGANVLTF
>TRBV5-1|.|.|TRBJ2-3
TGCGCCAGCAGCGCGGACGGAACAGATACGCAGTATTTT
CASSADGTDTQYF
>TRBV11-2|.|.|TRBJ1-2
TGTGCCAGCAGCTTGGGCCAGAACTATGGCTACACCTTC
CASSLGQNYGYTF
>TRBV11-3|.|.|TRBJ2-3
TGTGCCAGCAGCCCACCTACCGATACGCAGTATTTT
CASSPPTDTQYF
>TRBV14|TRBD1|.|TRBJ2-7
TGTGCCAGCAGCCAAACGTACACAGGGGGCGCTTCCTACGAGCAGTACTTC
CASSQTYTGGASYEQYF
>TRBV10-2|.|.|TRBJ2-7
TGCGCCAGCAGTGAGTTGGACGGAGCCTCCTCCTACGAGCAGTACTTC
CASSELDGASSYEQYF
>TRBV4-1|.|.|TRBJ1-4
TGCGCCAGCAGCCAAGAAGAGGGATCAAAACTGTTTTTT
CASSQEEGSKLFF
>TRBV11-3|TRBD2|.|TRBJ2-1
TGTGCCAGCAGCCCCGGGACTAGCGCCTACAATGAGCAGTTCTTC
CASSPGTSAYNEQFF
>TRBV6-1|.|once|TRBJ1-2
TGTGCCAGCAGTGAAGTGGGCAGTGTTAGCTACACCTTC
CASSEVGSVSYTF
>TRBV5-1|.|.|TRBJ1-6
TGCGCCAGCAGCTTTTCCCGAGGATCCTATAATTCACCCCTCCACTTT
CASSFSRGSYNSPLHF
>TRBV6-5|.|.|TRBJ1-5
TGTGCCAGTACCCCAGGGGACCATCAGCCCCAGCATTTT
CASTPGDHQPQHF
>TRBV19|.|few|TRBJ1-2
TGTGCCAGTACCGGGTCCCGTAACTATGGCTACACCTTC
CASTGSRNYGYTF
>TRBV19|.|.|TRBJ2-7
TGTGCCTCCGCTCTGTCGGAGAGCTCCTACGAGCAGTACTTC
CASALSESSYEQYF
>TRBV18|.|.|TRBJ2-7
TGTGCCAGCTCACCACCAGGCCCACCAGGATCCGAGCAGTACTTC
CASSPPGPPGSEQYF
>TRBV11-3|.|.|TRBJ2-3
TGTGCCAGCAGCTTAGGTGACACAGATACGCAGTATTTT
CASSLGDTDTQYF
>TRBV5-6|.|.|TRBJ1-6
TGTGCCAGCAGCGAGATACAGGGTAGCTCCTATAATTCACCCCTCCACTTT
CASSEIQGSSYNSPLHF
>TRBV7-8|TRBD1|.|TRBJ1-1
TGTGCCAGCAGCCCCAGGGGGTCGAACACTGAAGCTTTCTTT
CASSPRGSNTEAFF
>TRBV27|TRBD1|.|TRBJ2-7
TGTGCCAGCAGTTTAACAGGACAGGGTCTCTACGAGCAGTACTTC
CASSLTGQGLYEQYF
>TRBV27|.|.|TRBJ1-2
TGTGCCAGCAGTCCCCGACAAGGGACCCTTAACTATGGCTACACCTTC
CASSPRQGTLNYGYTF
>TRBV29-1|.|.|TRBJ2-7
TGCAGCGTTCGAACAGGTTTCGGGGAGCAGTACTTC
CSVRTGFGEQYF
>TRBV10-3|.|.|TRBJ2-1
TGTGCCATCCGAGGTGGGCCCCTCCTCTCCTACAATGAGCAGTTCTTC
CAIRGGPLLSYNEQFF
>TRBV7-8|TRBD2|.|TRBJ2-7
TGTGCCAGCAGCCCCGGGGGGGCGGGCTCCTACGAGCAGTACTTC
CASSPGGAGSYEQYF
>TRBV10-3|.|.|TRBJ2-2
TGTGCCATCAGTGAGTCGACAGGCTACACCGGGGAGCTGTTTTTT
CAISESTGYTGELFF
>TRBV7-9|TRBD1|.|TRBJ1-1
TGTGCCAGCAGCTCGGGACAGGTGAGAATGAACACTGAAGCTTTCTTT
CASSSGQVRMNTEAFF
>TRBV7-9|.|few|TRBJ1-4
TGTGCCAGCAGCTTAGGAGGAGGGAAGGGGGAAAAACTGTTTTTT
CASSLGGGKGEKLFF
>TRBV6-5|.|.|TRBJ1-3
TGTGCCAGCAGGTCCAGTCGGACTGGAAACACCATATATTTT
CASRSSRTGNTIYF
>TRBV7-3|TRBD2|.|TRBJ2-2
TGTGCCAGCAGCCTACTGCTAGCGGGGACCGGGGAGCTGTTTTTT
CASSLLLAGTGELFF
>TRBV6-1|.|.|TRBJ2-7
TGTGCCAGCAGGGCCGCAGCCTACGAGCAGTACTTC
CASRAAAYEQYF
>TRBV5-1|.|once|TRBJ2-3
TGCGCCAGCAGCTTGGGGAGGCCAAACCCCACAGATACGCAGTATTTT
CASSLGRPNPTDTQYF
>TRBV5-8|TRBD1|.|TRBJ1-4
TGTGCCAGCAGCCCAAGACAGGGGAGGGATGAAAAACTGTTTTTT
CASSPRQGRDEKLFF
>TRBV18|.|once|TRBJ1-1
TGTGCCAGCTCACCCTCAGGAATAATGAACACTGAAGCTTTCTTT
CASSPSGIMNTEAFF
>TRBV15|TRBD2|.|TRBJ2-3
TGTGCCACCAGCGGGACTAGCGGGGGTAGCACAGATACGCAGTATTTT
CATSGTSGGSTDTQYF
>TRBV5-1|TRBD1|.|TRBJ2-7
TGCGCCAGCAGATCCACCGGGACAGGGTTCAGCTACGAGCAGTACTTC
CASRSTGTGFSYEQYF
>TRBV4-1|TRBD1|.|TRBJ2-2
TGCGCCAGCAGCCAAGGGGCAGGGGGCTATACCGGGGAGCTGTTTTTT
CASSQGAGGYTGELFF
>TRBV5-1|TRBD2|.|TRBJ2-1
TGCGCCAGCAGCTTGTGGGAGGGTAGAGGTGAGCAGTTCTTC
CASSLWEGRGEQFF
>TRBV29-1|.|few|TRBJ1-4
TGCAGCGTTGGTCGGGGGACTAATGAAAAACTGTTTTTT
CSVGRGTNEKLFF
>TRBV25-1|.|.|TRBJ1-3
TGTGCCAGCAGTCCGGACGGGAGTCGAACCATATATTTT
CASSPDGSRTIYF
>TRBV28|.|.|TRBJ1-5
TGTGCCAGCAGGCTTGGGGGGACGGATAATCAGCCCCAGCATTTT
CASRLGGTDNQPQHF
>TRBV5-4|.|.|TRBJ2-7
TGTGCCAGCAGCCAAGACCCCCGGCCGGGCGAGCAGTACTTC
CASSQDPRPGEQYF
>TRBV27|TRBD2|.|TRBJ2-2
TGTGCCAGCAGTTTGGTAGCGGGAGGTCATTTTAACACCGGGGAGCTGTTTTTT
CASSLVAGGHFNTGELFF
>TRBV7-5|.|.|TRBJ2-2
TGTGCCAGAAGCTTAGCCGCCGGGGGTCCTAACACCGGGGAGCTGTTTTTT
CARSLAAGGPNTGELFF